The clone carrying this T cell receptor beta chain was detected a few times. TCRdb reprocessed the 5' RACE reads with MiXCR, giving one entry per CDR3 protein. The table records some 43,000 distinct CDR3 sequences, roughly a tenth of them present only once. The entry originates in a study of spatial heterogeneity in lung cancer. Whole-study context: Beta-chain sequences were consistently detected more often than alpha-chain sequences.

Indicated time point: blood at routine non-recurrence follow-up after resection. This TCR derives from a female donor with early-stage non-small cell lung cancer. The sample consisted of PBMCs, taken at follow-up.

CDR3 in amino acids: CASSFRGFSSSQLPSYEQYF. The CDR3, as DNA: TGTGCCAGCAGTTTCCGGGGGTTCTCCTCATCACAGCTTCCCTCCTACGAGCAGTACTTC. The chain is built from TRBV12-3 or TRBV12-4 and TRBJ2-7; the D gene is possibly TRBD2 (6 bases). The CDR3 is 20 residues long. Trimming removed 3 bases from V and 0 bases from J, with 27 bases in between.